The 3 T cell receptor beta chains below come from one sample, sequenced in a study of beta chain features in type 1 diabetes. Sequenced material consisted of expressed TCRB transcripts (all of the isolated RNA was reverse transcribed). Clones were sequenced by immunoSEQ multiplex PCR, and TCRdb holds only the in-frame ones, with some missing. The sample lists a few hundred thousand clones; over 9.5% were seen once. Input material: naive CD4+ T cells from blood. These receptors were collected from a man in his late teens or twenties in good health.

This clone was observed a few times. The rearrangement uses TRBV7-2 and TRBJ2-7; 8 nucleotides line up with TRBD2. The V and J ends lost 6 bases and 1 base, in that order; junction bases with no gene match: 8. The CDR3 loop spans 15 amino acids. Germline V gene sequence: CDR1 SGHTA, CDR2 FQGNSA. The CDR3 loop reads CASSFGGRTSYEQYF. The DNA for the CDR3 is TGTGCCAGCAGTTTTGGCGGGAGGACGTCCTACGAGCAGTACTTC.

The rearrangement links TRBV5-1 to TRBJ2-5, with 9 bases identical to TRBD1. CDR1 and CDR2 (germline): SGHRS, YFSETQ. The CDR3 spans 15 residues. Trimming cost V 3 bases and J 4 bases; bases outside gene matches: 7. The CDR3 loop reads CASSWGTGRGETQYF. The CDR3, as DNA: TGCGCCAGCAGCTGGGGGACAGGGAGAGGAGAGACCCAGTACTTC.

This clone was seen a handful of times. The gene calls are TRBV2 and TRBJ1-1, with 9 bases that match TRBD1. Germline CDR1 SNHLY, CDR2 FYNNEI. CDR3 size: 14 residues. The trim removed 7 bases at V and 0 bases at J, leaving 3 bases unmatched. CDR3 in amino acids: CASKGQGLNTEAFF. The CDR3 DNA is TGTGCCAGCAAAGGACAGGGGTTGAACACTGAAGCTTTCTTT.